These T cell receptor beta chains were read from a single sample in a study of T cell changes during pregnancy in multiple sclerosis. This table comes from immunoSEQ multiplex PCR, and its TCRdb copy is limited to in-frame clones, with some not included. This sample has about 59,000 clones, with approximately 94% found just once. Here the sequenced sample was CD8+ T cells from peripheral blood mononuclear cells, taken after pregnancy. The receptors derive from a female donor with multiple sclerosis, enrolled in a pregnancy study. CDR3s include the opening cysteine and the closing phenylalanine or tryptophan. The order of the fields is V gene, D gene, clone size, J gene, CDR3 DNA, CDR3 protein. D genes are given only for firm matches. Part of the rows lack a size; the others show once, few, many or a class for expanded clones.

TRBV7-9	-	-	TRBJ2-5	TGTGCCAGCAGCTTAGTGACGGAGCAAGAGACCCAGTACTTC	CASSLVTEQETQYF
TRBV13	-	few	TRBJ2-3	TGTGCCAGCAGCTTAGCCGGGATTCTCACAGATACGCAGTATTTT	CASSLAGILTDTQYF
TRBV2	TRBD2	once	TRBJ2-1	TGTGCCAGCAGTGAAAGCATCGGACTAGCGAATGAGCAGTTCTTC	CASSESIGLANEQFF
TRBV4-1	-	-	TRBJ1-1	TGCGCCAGCAGCCTGTCGGCGGGAGTCCCTGAAGCTTTCTTT	CASSLSAGVPEAFF
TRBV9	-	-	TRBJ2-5	TGTGCCAGCTTGGTCAGGGATCAAGAGACCCAGTACTTC	CASLVRDQETQYF
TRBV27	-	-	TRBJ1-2	TGTGCCAGCAGTCTTGGACAGAACTATGGCTACACCTTC	CASSLGQNYGYTF
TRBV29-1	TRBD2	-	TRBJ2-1	TGCAGCGTTGGGGTAGCGGGAGACTATAATGAGCAGTTCTTC	CSVGVAGDYNEQFF
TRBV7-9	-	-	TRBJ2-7	TGTGCCAGCAGCTTAGTCACAGCCTACGAGCAGTACTTC	CASSLVTAYEQYF
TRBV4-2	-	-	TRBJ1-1	TGTGCCAGCAGCCAAGGAACGGGAGCGGTTAGAGCTTTCTTT	CASSQGTGAVRAFF
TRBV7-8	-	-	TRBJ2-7	TGTGCCAGCAGCTTAGATGCAGCGAGCTCCTACGAGCAGTACTTC	CASSLDAASSYEQYF
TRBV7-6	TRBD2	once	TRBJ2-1	TGTGCCAGCAGCTCCCCCGGGACTAGCGGGAGTTTATTAGGGAATGAGCAGTTCTTC	CASSSPGTSGSLLGNEQFF
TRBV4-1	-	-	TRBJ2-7	TGCGCCAGCAGCCAAGTTCCAGGGGCGGATGAGCAGTACTTC	CASSQVPGADEQYF
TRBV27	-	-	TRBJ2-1	TGTGCCAGCAGTTTAAAGGCGGATTACAATGAGCAGTTCTTC	CASSLKADYNEQFF
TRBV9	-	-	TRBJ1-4	TGTGCCAGCAGCGTAGCTCCTAATGAAAAACTGTTTTTT	CASSVAPNEKLFF
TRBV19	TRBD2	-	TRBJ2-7	TGTGCCAGTAGTACCACGGGGGGATCCTACGAGCAGTACTTC	CASSTTGGSYEQYF
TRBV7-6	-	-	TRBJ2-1	TGTGCCAGCAGCCCCCCTACCTCCTACAATGAGCAGTTCTTC	CASSPPTSYNEQFF